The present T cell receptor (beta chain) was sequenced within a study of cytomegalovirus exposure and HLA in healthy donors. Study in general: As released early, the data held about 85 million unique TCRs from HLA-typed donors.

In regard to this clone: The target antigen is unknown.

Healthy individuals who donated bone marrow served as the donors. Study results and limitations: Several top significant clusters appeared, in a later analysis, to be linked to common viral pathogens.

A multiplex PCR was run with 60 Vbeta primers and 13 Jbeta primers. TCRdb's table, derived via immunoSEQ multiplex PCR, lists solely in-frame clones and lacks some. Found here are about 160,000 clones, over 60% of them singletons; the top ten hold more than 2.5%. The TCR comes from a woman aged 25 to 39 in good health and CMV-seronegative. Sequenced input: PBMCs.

DNA for the CDR3: TGTGCCAGTAGTATAGGGGGAGGCGGCGGGGAGCTGTTTTTT. Amino acids: CASSIGGGGGELFF. This chain connects TRBV19 to TRBJ2-2; weak D call: TRBD2 (6 bases). Germline CDR1 LNHDA, CDR2 SQIVND (reference sequence). The CDR3 is made up of 14 amino acids. V was shortened by 1 base and J by 7 bases, with 10 bases between the two germline ends. The whole variable domain, filled in from reference TRBV19 and TRBJ2-2, reads DGGITQSPKYLFRKEGQNVTLSCEQNLNHDAMYWYRQDPGQGLRLIYYSQIVNDFQKGDIAEGYSVSREKKESFPLTVTSAQKNPTAFYLCASSIGGGGGELFFGEGSRLTVL.